Below are 15 T cell receptor beta chains sequenced from a single sample in a study of tumor and adjacent non-tumor tissue in lung cancer. The template was RNA from unsorted bulk tissue. The library came from three nested PCR rounds adapted from ARM-PCR protocols. A single record per CDR3 protein comes from TCRdb applying MiXCR to the multiplex PCR reads. The sample shows about 200,000 distinct CDR3 sequences, 70% to 75% of them seen only once. The sequenced sample was lung tumor tissue. The receptors were sampled from a man aged 55-75 years with non-small cell lung cancer.

This clonotype was detected only a few times. An end of the junction differs from the germline gene, which may be a read error. This chain links TRBV6-5 with TRBJ1-2; D perhaps matches TRBD1 (5 bases). The CDR3 consists of 11 residues. CDR1 MNHEY and CDR2 SVGAGI come from the germline V gene. CDR3 DNA sequence: TGTGCCAGCGGCAGGGACCGTGGCAACACCTTC. Amino acid sequence: CASGRDRGNTF.

Notes on this clonotype: A read error may be the cause here, since a much bigger clone is one base away. The rearrangement uses TRBV14 and TRBJ1-6, with D maybe TRBD1 (6 bases). The CDR3 is made up of 14 amino acids. Per germline, CDR1 SGHDN and CDR2 FVKESK. CDR3 DNA: TGTGCCATCAGCCCTACAGGGTTTCGGCCACCCCTCCACTTT. It encodes CAISPTGFRPPLHF.

Concerning this clonotype: One junction end disagrees with the germline gene, perhaps due to a read error. This rearrangement joins TRBV11-3 to TRBJ2-5; a weak D match, TRBD1 (6 bases). Germline V gene sequence: CDR1 SGHNT, CDR2 YENEEA. The CDR3 loop spans 17 amino acids. Written as DNA, the CDR3 is TGTGCCAGCAGCGCCGGACAGCGAGACGCTACACACGAGACCCAGTATTTC. Amino acids: CASSAGQRDATHETQYF.

The sample holds a few counts of this clonotype. The V gene is TRBV20-1, the J gene TRBJ2-2, with a tentative D call TRBD1 (6 bases). The CDR3 contains 14 residues. Trimming pared 6 bases from V and 0 bases from J, leaving 11 bases between. Germline CDR1 and CDR2: DFQATT and SNEGSKA (reference sequence). CDR3 amino acids: CSARTAANTGELFF. The CDR3 DNA sequence: TGCAGTGCAAGGACAGCGGCGAACACCGGGGAGCTGTTTTTT.

This clonotype has a single count. V gene TRBV20-1 combines with J gene TRBJ2-1; tentative D call: TRBD2 (5 bases). CDR1 DFQATT and CDR2 SNEGSKA come from the germline V gene (reference sequence). CDR3 length equals 14 residues. CDR3 region: CNAPTGWRYNEQFF. CDR3 bases: TGCAATGCGCCTACTGGCTGGAGGTACAATGAGCAGTTCTTC.

Remarks on this clonotype: One end of the junction fails to match germline, which may point to a read error. The V call is TRBV12-3 or TRBV12-4, the J call TRBJ2-3, with 7 bases matching TRBD1. The CDR3 runs 16 residues. CDR3 protein: CASSSRQTGFADTRYF. Here the CDR3 DNA reads TGTGCCAGCAGTAGCCGACAGACAGGGTTTGCAGATACGCGGTATTTT.

Details on this clonotype: A much larger clone is a single base away; this may be a read error. The J gene is TRBJ2-5, the V gene TRBV4-2, with a weak D call TRBD2 (6 bases). Germline V gene sequence: CDR1 LGHNA, CDR2 YNFKEQ. This CDR3 is 15 amino acids long. The CDR3 DNA reads as TGTACCAGCAGCCAAGACGGGGGATCTGGAGAGACCCAGTACTTC. As protein: CTSSQDGGSGETQYF.

On this clonotype itself: Possible read error: a much larger clone is one base away. The gene calls are TRBV29-1 and TRBJ2-4, with 7 bases that match TRBD1. In germline, CDR1 is SQVTM, CDR2 ANQGSEA. The CDR3 has 15 residues. The CDR3 DNA reads TGCAGCGTTGAAGTAGTAGGGACAGCCAAAAACACTCAGTACTTC. Amino acids: CSVEVVGTAKNTQYF.

This clonotype was observed at least ten times. The rearrangement uses TRBV5-1 and TRBJ1-3; the D is unclear. CDR1 is SGHRS and CDR2 is YFSETQ in the germline V gene. The CDR3 runs 11 residues. The germline V and J ends were trimmed by 4 bases and 3 bases, with 2 bases remaining between them. The CDR3 loop reads CASSDGNTIYF. The CDR3 bases are TGCGCCAGCAGCGATGGAAACACCATATATTTT. The full variable domain, with the rest looked up from reference TRBV5-1 and TRBJ1-3, is KAGVTQTPRYLIKTRGQQVTLSCSPISGHRSVSWYQQTPGQGLQFLFEYFSETQRNKGNFPGRFSGRQFSNSRSEMNVSTLELGDSALYLCASSDGNTIYFGEGSWLTVV.

This clonotype was seen repeatedly, ten times or more. This chain connects TRBV11-1 to TRBJ2-4, with 7 bases matching TRBD2. The V segment lost 5 bases and the J segment 3 bases; nucleotides outside the gene matches: 4. The CDR3 is 14 amino acids. Germline CDR1 SGHAT, CDR2 FQDESV (reference sequence). CDR3 region: CASSPRDYKNIQYF. CDR3 sequence (DNA): TGTGCCAGCAGCCCACGGGACTACAAAAACATTCAGTACTTC.

This chain connects TRBV6-1 to TRBJ2-1; 7 nucleotides line up with TRBD1. The CDR3 is 20 amino acids. After removal of 4 bases from V and 4 bases from J, the junction contained 22 bases not matched to a gene. CDR1 and CDR2 from the germline V gene are MNHNS and SASEGT. CDR3 nucleotides: TGTGCCAGCAGTGCCCCCAAGGAGAGGGGGCGCCCCACGCTATACAATGAGCAGTTCTTC. Residues: CASSAPKERGRPTLYNEQFF.

Concerning this clonotype itself: A junction boundary mismatches the germline segment, possibly from a read error. J is TRBJ2-3 and V is TRBV6-1, with 10 positions matching TRBD1. CDR1 MNHNS and CDR2 SASEGT come from the germline V gene. The CDR3 runs to 17 residues. CDR3 amino acids: CASSALGTGDSIDTQYF. CDR3 nucleotide sequence: TGTGCCAGTAGTGCCCTCGGGACAGGGGACTCCATAGATACGCAGTATTTT.

The V and J genes are TRBV7-9 and TRBJ1-1; no firm D call. The CDR3 is 14 amino acids. Germline loops: CDR1 SEHNR, CDR2 FQNEAQ (reference sequence). The V gene lost 6 bases and the J gene lost 5 bases, with 16 bases spanning the gap. The CDR3 protein is CASSTRAVSTEAFF. CDR3 bases: TGTGCCAGCAGTACCCGGGCCGTTTCGACTGAAGCTTTCTTT. Using reference TRBV7-9 and TRBJ1-1 for the parts outside the CDR3, the full variable domain is DTGVSQNPRHKITKRGQNVTFRCDPISEHNRLYWYRQTLGQGPEFLTYFQNEAQLEKSRLLSDRFSAERPKGSFSTLEIQRTEQGDSAMYLCASSTRAVSTEAFFGQGTRLTVV.

A word on this clonotype: The junction shows a germline mismatch at one end, possibly a read error. The rearrangement uses TRBV11-1 and TRBJ2-5; D is uncertain. There are 13 residues in the CDR3. Per germline, CDR1 SGHAT and CDR2 FQDESV (reference sequence). The CDR3 spells CANSLQPQETQYF. The CDR3 DNA reads as TGTGCCAACAGCCTACAGCCGCAAGAGACCCAATACTTC.

For this clonotype: A single base separates this from a much larger clone, so it may be a read error. This sequence joins TRBV6-5 and TRBJ2-3, with TRBD1 as a possible D gene (5 bases). The germline V gene encodes CDR1 MNHEY and CDR2 SVGAGI. This CDR3 is 14 amino acids long. The CDR3 reads CASRATRQTDAQYF. In DNA form, the CDR3 reads TGTGCCAGCCGAGCTACACGGCAGACAGATGCGCAGTATTTT.